This T cell receptor beta chain comes out of a study of CD8 T cells in Susac syndrome. CD8+ and CD4+ T cells taken from blood had their TCR beta sequenced. With V trimmed by 1 base and J by 10 bases, 0 bases remained unmatched. CDR1 is MGHRA, CDR2 YSYEKL, per germline. The CDR3 runs 12 residues. An amount of RNA that ranged from about 0.45 to 1 ug was reverse transcribed with random hexamers. Using its own MiXCR run on the immunoSEQ multiplex PCR reads, TCRdb lists one record per CDR3 protein. The sample has around 130,000 distinct CDR3 sequences, around 75% seen once. This rearrangement joins TRBV4-1 to TRBJ1-1; the match to TRBD1 covers 10 bases. The receptor's source is a human donor with multiple sclerosis. Material: CD8+ T cells from PBMCs. CDR3 sequence: CASSQGDRGAFF. The CDR3 nucleotides read TGCGCCAGCAGCCAAGGGGACAGGGGAGCTTTCTTT.